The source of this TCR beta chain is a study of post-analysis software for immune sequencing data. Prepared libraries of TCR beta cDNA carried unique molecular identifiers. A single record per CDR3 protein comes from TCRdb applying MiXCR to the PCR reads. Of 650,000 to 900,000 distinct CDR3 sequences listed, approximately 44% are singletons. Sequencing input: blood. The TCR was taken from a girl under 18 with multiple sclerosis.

The CDR3 DNA follows: TGTGCCATAGGGAGCCCCTACAATGAGCAGTTCTTC. This encodes CAIGSPYNEQFF. V usage is TRBV6-1 and J usage is TRBJ2-1; D is perhaps TRBD2 (5 bases). The CDR3 has 12 residues. V shed 10 bases and J shed 2 bases, with 9 bases lying between them. Germline V CDR1 and CDR2: MNHNS, SASEGT.